These T cell receptor beta chains were read from a single sample in a study of cytomegalovirus exposure and HLA in healthy donors. Repertoires were generated with immunoSEQ multiplex PCR, while TCRdb's copy carries only in-frame clones and drops some. The sample lists 200,000 to 300,000 clones, approximately 83% occurring once. Sequences were obtained from PBMCs. These receptors all stem from a young woman in good health and CMV-seropositive. CDR3s include the opening cysteine and the closing phenylalanine or tryptophan. The order of the fields is J gene, V gene, clone size, CDR3 protein. Size tells how often a clone was seen (once, few, many) or the class of an expanded clone, and some rows leave it out.

j_call: TRBJ2-3
v_call: TRBV10-1
clone_size: -
cdr3_aa: CASSELAGVNTDTQYF

j_call: TRBJ1-1
v_call: TRBV25-1
clone_size: once
cdr3_aa: CASSEQGRLREAFF

j_call: TRBJ2-1
v_call: TRBV2
clone_size: -
cdr3_aa: CASSGSGGEYNEQFF

j_call: TRBJ2-4
v_call: TRBV4-1
clone_size: -
cdr3_aa: CASSQDFEAVAKNIQYF

j_call: TRBJ2-7
v_call: TRBV19
clone_size: -
cdr3_aa: CASSIAGRSYEQYF

j_call: TRBJ1-2
v_call: TRBV19
clone_size: few
cdr3_aa: CASSPQGAAYGYTF

j_call: TRBJ1-2
v_call: TRBV5-8
clone_size: -
cdr3_aa: CASSSRTGGYTF

j_call: TRBJ2-1
v_call: TRBV4-2
clone_size: -
cdr3_aa: CASSQDALAGGRNEQFF

j_call: TRBJ2-1
v_call: TRBV5-1
clone_size: -
cdr3_aa: CASSLGISGKRMFNEQFF

j_call: TRBJ2-7
v_call: TRBV7-9
clone_size: -
cdr3_aa: CASSVGYEQYF

j_call: TRBJ1-2
v_call: TRBV27
clone_size: -
cdr3_aa: CASSPGNYGYTF

j_call: TRBJ1-1
v_call: TRBV28
clone_size: -
cdr3_aa: CASSRQLNTEAFF

j_call: TRBJ1-1
v_call: TRBV6-5
clone_size: -
cdr3_aa: CASSYSQGGTEAFF

j_call: TRBJ2-1
v_call: TRBV29-1
clone_size: -
cdr3_aa: CSVGTSGPNEQFF

j_call: TRBJ2-5
v_call: TRBV11-3
clone_size: -
cdr3_aa: CASSLTVIQETQYF

j_call: TRBJ2-1
v_call: TRBV7-9
clone_size: -
cdr3_aa: CASSLAQTGGKIYNEQFF

j_call: TRBJ2-3
v_call: TRBV12-5
clone_size: -
cdr3_aa: CASGPDLRGGEGTDTQYF

j_call: TRBJ1-2
v_call: TRBV7-9
clone_size: many
cdr3_aa: CASSLAGVDYGYTF

j_call: TRBJ1-2
v_call: TRBV6-1
clone_size: -
cdr3_aa: CASSDWTGDGYTF

j_call: TRBJ2-4
v_call: TRBV6-5
clone_size: -
cdr3_aa: CASSSGTIFGNIQYF

j_call: TRBJ2-3
v_call: TRBV28
clone_size: -
cdr3_aa: CASSFGQVTDTQYF

j_call: TRBJ1-2
v_call: TRBV6-6
clone_size: -
cdr3_aa: CASSYRGSHYGYTF

j_call: TRBJ2-5
v_call: TRBV11-3
clone_size: -
cdr3_aa: CASSLVDREETQYF

j_call: TRBJ2-5
v_call: TRBV29-1
clone_size: -
cdr3_aa: CSVVEQGAETQYF

j_call: TRBJ1-1
v_call: TRBV30
clone_size: once
cdr3_aa: CAWIPRYDTEAFF